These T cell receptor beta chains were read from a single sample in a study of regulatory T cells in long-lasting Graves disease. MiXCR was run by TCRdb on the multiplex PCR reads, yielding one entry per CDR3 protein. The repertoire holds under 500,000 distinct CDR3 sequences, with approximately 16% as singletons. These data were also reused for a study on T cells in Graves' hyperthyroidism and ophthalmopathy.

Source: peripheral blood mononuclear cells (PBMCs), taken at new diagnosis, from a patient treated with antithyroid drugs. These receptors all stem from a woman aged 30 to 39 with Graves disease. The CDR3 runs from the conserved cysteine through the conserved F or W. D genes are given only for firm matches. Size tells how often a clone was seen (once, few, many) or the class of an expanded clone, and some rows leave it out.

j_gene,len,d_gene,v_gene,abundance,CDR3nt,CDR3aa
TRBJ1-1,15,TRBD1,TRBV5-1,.,TGCGCCAGCAGCCCTGGGACAGGGGGCATCGCTGAAGCTTTCTTT,CASSPGTGGIAEAFF
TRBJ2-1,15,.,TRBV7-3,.,TGTGCCAGCAGCTTATACGGAAGCTCCTACAATGAGCAGTTCTTC,CASSLYGSSYNEQFF
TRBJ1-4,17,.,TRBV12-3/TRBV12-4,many,TGTGCCAGCAGTTTAGCGTTCTTGGAGGGGACTAATGAAAAACTGTTTTTT,CASSLAFLEGTNEKLFF
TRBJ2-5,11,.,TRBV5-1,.,TGCGCCAGCACGAACCGGGAGACCCAGTACTTC,CASTNRETQYF
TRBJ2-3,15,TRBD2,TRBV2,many,TGTGCCACCAGAAGCGGGAGTGGGGGCACAGATACGCAGTATTTT,CATRSGSGGTDTQYF
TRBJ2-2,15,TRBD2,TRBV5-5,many,TGTGCCAGCAGCTTGGTTCTAGCGGGAGCCGGGGAGCTGTTTTTT,CASSLVLAGAGELFF
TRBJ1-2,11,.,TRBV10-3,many,TGTGCCATCACAGGGACCTATGGCTACACCTTC,CAITGTYGYTF
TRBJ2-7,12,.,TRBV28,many,TGTGCCAGCAGTTTACTGGATTACGAGCAGTACTTC,CASSLLDYEQYF
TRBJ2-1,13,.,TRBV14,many,TGTGCCAGCAGCCAAGCACTGAACAATGAGCAGTTCTTC,CASSQALNNEQFF
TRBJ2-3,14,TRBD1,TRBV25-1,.,TGTGCCAGCAGTAAGACAGGGGGCTCAGATACGCAGTATTTT,CASSKTGGSDTQYF
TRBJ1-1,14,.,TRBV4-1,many,TGCGCCAGCAGCCAAGCAAGGGCAGGGGTTAAAGCTTTCTTT,CASSQARAGVKAFF
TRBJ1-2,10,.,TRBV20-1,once,TGCAGTGCCACAGGGAAAGGCTACACCTTC,CSATGKGYTF
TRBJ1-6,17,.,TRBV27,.,TGTGCCAGCAGTTTAGCACGGATTCCGGCGTTGAATTCACCCCTCCACTTT,CASSLARIPALNSPLHF
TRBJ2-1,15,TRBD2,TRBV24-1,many,TGTGCCACCAGTGATTTAAGCGGGAGAGGAGATGAGCAGTTCTTC,CATSDLSGRGDEQFF